These 2 T cell receptor beta chains share one sample of origin, sequenced in a study of T cells in Graves' hyperthyroidism and ophthalmopathy. TCR beta CDR3 sequences were amplified from RNA transcripts. The HTBI primer set drove a first-round RT-PCR of the TCR CDR3. TCRdb recomputed calls from the multiplex PCR reads with MiXCR, one row per CDR3 protein. The data show roughly 840,000 distinct CDR3 sequences, around 39% seen once. Input material: blood. All receptors derive from a man between 18 and 35 years old with Graves' hyperthyroidism.

The genes are TRBV12-3 or TRBV12-4 and TRBJ2-6, with D perhaps matching TRBD2 (6 bases). The CDR3 loop spans 16 amino acids. The V end lost 6 bases, the J end lost 2 bases, and 14 bases lay between the germline ends. The CDR3 DNA is TGTGCCAGCAGCGAGGCGGCGGGGCCTGGGGCCAACGTCCTGACTTTC. This sequence encodes CASSEAAGPGANVLTF.

V usage is TRBV5-4 and J usage is TRBJ2-2; no reliable D call. Trimming cost V 9 bases and J 3 bases, with 9 bases left between them. The V gene's germline CDR1 is SGHNT and CDR2 YYREEE (reference sequence). This CDR3 is 12 amino acids long. The CDR3, as DNA: TGTGCCACGAAGGGTTACACCGGGGAGCTGTTTTTT. This encodes CATKGYTGELFF.